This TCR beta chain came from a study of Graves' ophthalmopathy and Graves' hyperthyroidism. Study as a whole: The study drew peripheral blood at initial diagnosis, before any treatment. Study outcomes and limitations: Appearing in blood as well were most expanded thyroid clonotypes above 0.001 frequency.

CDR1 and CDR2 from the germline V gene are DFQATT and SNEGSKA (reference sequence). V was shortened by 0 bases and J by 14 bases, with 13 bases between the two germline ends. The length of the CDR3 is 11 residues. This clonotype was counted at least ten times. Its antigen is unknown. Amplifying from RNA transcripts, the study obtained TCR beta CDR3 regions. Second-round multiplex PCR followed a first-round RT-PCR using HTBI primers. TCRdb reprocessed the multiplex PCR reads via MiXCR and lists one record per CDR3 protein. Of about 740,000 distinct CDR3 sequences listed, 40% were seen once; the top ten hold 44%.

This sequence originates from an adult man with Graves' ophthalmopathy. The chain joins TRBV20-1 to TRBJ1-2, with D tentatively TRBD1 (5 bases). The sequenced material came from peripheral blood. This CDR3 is CSARETGAATF. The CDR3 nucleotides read TGCAGTGCTAGAGAAACTGGGGCGGCAACCTTC.